The clone carrying this T cell receptor (beta chain) has just one count. This specimen belongs to a study of PD-L1 blockade in urothelial cancer. The assay was immunoSEQ multiplex PCR, and TCRdb's table has in-frame clones only and misses some. The table has fewer than 40,000 clones, over 75% seen once. Germline V gene lookup returns CDR1 SGHAT and CDR2 FQNNGV. V lost 5 bases and J lost 3; bases outside the gene matches: 4. The CDR3 has 15 residues. The clonotype comes from a man between 65 and 80 years old with urothelial cancer. V usage is TRBV11-2 and J usage is TRBJ2-7; TRBD2 agrees at 13 bases. The material sequenced was PBMCs, taken around atezolizumab (anti-PD-L1) treatment. CDR3 protein: CASSGGLAGVYEQYF. The DNA for the CDR3 is TGTGCCAGCAGCGGCGGACTAGCGGGAGTCTACGAGCAGTACTTC.